This T cell receptor (beta chain) was identified during a study of identifying expanded T cells in peripheral blood. Overall study results and limits: Two-week clone count variance significantly increased as total template count grew. Over two and four weeks, about 15 and 19 clones changed, versus approximately 1.1 between replicates.

During the collection period, no donor immune events like infections were recorded. Per germline, CDR1 SGHAT and CDR2 FQNNGV. The CDR3 consists of 19 residues. With V trimmed by 2 bases and J by 0 bases, 8 bases remained unmatched. By proportion, this clone is medium-sized. As yet, its antigen is unknown. The protocol was immunoSEQ multiplex PCR, while the TCRdb copy is restricted to in-frame clones and leaves out a portion. The sample shows roughly 100,000 clones, roughly 91% of them seen only once. This sequence originates from a person between 18 and 69 years old in good health. The material sequenced was blood. The rearrangement uses TRBV11-2 and TRBJ2-7, with 15 bases aligning to TRBD2. The DNA of the CDR3 is TGTGCCAGCAGCTTAAGCGGACTAGCGGGGGGGCCTAGCTCCTACGAGCAGTACTTC. Encoded protein: CASSLSGLAGGPSSYEQYF.